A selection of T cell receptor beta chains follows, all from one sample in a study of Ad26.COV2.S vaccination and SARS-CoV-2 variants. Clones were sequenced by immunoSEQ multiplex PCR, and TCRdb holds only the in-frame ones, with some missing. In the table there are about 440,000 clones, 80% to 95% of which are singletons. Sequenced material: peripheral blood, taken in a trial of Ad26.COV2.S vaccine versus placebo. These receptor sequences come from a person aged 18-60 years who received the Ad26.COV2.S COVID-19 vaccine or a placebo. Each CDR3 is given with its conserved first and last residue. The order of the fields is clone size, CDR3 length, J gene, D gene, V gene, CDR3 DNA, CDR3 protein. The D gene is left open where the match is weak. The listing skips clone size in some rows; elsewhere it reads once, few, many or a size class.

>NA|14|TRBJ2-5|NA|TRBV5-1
TGCGCCAGCAGCTCCTATTCGGCCCGAGAGACCCAGTACTTC
CASSSYSARETQYF
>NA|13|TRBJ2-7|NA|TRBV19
TGTGCCAGTAGCCCCTCCGAAGGGTACGAGCAGTACTTC
CASSPSEGYEQYF
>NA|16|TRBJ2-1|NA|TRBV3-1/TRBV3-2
TGTGCCAGCAGCCACCCGTCAGCGGCCTCCTACAATGAGCAGTTCTTC
CASSHPSAASYNEQFF
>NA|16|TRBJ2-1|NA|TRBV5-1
TGCGCCAGCAGCTCAGCGGGACTCTCGAGGGGGAATGAGCAGTTCTTC
CASSSAGLSRGNEQFF
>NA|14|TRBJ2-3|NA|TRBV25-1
TGTGCCAGCATACCCGGCGGGGGCACAGATACGCAGTATTTT
CASIPGGGTDTQYF
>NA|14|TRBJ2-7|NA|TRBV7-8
TGTGCCAGCAGCTTTGGTCAGGGACATCACGAGCAGTACTTC
CASSFGQGHHEQYF
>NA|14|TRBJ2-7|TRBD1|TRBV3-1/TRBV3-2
TGTGCCAGCAGCTCCGGACAGGGGCCCTACGAGCAGTACTTC
CASSSGQGPYEQYF
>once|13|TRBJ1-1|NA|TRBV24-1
TGTGCCACCAGTGTGGGCCATAACACTGAAGCTTTCTTT
CATSVGHNTEAFF
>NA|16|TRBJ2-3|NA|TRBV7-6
TGTGCCAGCAGCTCCCCGGCGGGACAGATCACAGATACGCAGTATTTT
CASSSPAGQITDTQYF
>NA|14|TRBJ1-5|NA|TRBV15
TGTGCCACCAGCGCGCAGGGGTGGGATCAGCCCCAGCATTTT
CATSAQGWDQPQHF
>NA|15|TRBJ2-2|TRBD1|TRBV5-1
TGCGCCAGCAGCCCCCTGACAGGGCAGTCCGGGGAGCTGTTTTTT
CASSPLTGQSGELFF
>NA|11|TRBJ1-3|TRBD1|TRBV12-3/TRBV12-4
TGTGCCAGCAGTCCCTTGGGACAGGGAAATTTT
CASSPLGQGNF
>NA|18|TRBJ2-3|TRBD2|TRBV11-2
TGTGCCAGCAGCTCTCGGACTAGCGGGACCCCTAGCACAGATACGCAGTATTTT
CASSSRTSGTPSTDTQYF
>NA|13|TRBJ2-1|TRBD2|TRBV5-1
TGCGCCAGCAGCTCCCAGCGGGGGAATGAGCAGTTCTTC
CASSSQRGNEQFF
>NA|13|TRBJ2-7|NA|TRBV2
TGTGCCAGCAGGGAGCAGGGACCCTACGAGCAGTACTTC
CASREQGPYEQYF
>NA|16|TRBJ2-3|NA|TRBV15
TGTGCCACCAGCAGAGATCTAGGGCCCATCACAGATACGCAGTATTTT
CATSRDLGPITDTQYF
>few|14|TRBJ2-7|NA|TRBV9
TGTGCCAGCAGCGTAGGTGGGAGCTCCTACGAGCAGTACTTC
CASSVGGSSYEQYF
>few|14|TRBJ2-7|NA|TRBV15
TGTGCCACCAGCAGCGGGGGCGAGTCCTACGAGCAGTACTTC
CATSSGGESYEQYF
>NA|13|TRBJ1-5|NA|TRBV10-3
TGTGCCATCAGGGACGGAGGGGATCAGCCCCAGCATTTT
CAIRDGGDQPQHF
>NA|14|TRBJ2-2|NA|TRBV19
TGTGCCAGTAGTATCCGGGGAGGCACCGGGGAGCTGTTTTTT
CASSIRGGTGELFF
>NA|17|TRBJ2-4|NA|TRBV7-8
TGTGCCAGCAGCCCCCCGCTGAGGGACTGGGCCAAAAACATTCAGTACTTC
CASSPPLRDWAKNIQYF
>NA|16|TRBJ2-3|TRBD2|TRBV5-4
TGTGCCAGCAGCCCCAGACTAGCGGGAGGTGTAGATACGCAGTATTTT
CASSPRLAGGVDTQYF
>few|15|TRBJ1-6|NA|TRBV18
TGTGCCAGCTCACCACGGTCAGTTGATAATTCACCCCTCCACTTT
CASSPRSVDNSPLHF
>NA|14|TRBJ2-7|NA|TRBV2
TGTGCCAGCACTAGTGAACTAGTGGTCTACGAGCAGTACTTC
CASTSELVVYEQYF
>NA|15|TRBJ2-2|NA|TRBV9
TGTGCCAGCAGCGCCCAAGGGGCAAACACCGGGGAGCTGTTTTTT
CASSAQGANTGELFF
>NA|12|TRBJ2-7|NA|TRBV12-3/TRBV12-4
TGTGCCAGCGCCTCCGACTCCTACGAGCAGTACTTC
CASASDSYEQYF
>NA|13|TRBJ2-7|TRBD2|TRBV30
TGTGCCTGGAGTGCCAGCGGGAGCTACGAGCAGTACTTC
CAWSASGSYEQYF
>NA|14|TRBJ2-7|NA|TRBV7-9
TGTGCCAGCAGCTTACTTGACACATCCTACGAGCAGTACTTC
CASSLLDTSYEQYF
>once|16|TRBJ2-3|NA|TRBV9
TGTGCCAGCAGCGTGTCAAAGGAAGGAAGCACAGATACGCAGTATTTT
CASSVSKEGSTDTQYF
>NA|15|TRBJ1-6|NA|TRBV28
TGTGCCAGCAGTTTATATCGGGGACTCAATTCACCCCTCCACTTT
CASSLYRGLNSPLHF
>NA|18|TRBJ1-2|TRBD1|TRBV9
TGTGCCAGCAGCGTAGCAAGGGACAGGGGGAGTCCTAACTATGGCTACACCTTC
CASSVARDRGSPNYGYTF
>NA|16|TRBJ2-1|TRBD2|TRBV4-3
TGCGCCAGCAGCCATGATGGACTAGCGGGAGTCAATGAGCAGTTCTTC
CASSHDGLAGVNEQFF
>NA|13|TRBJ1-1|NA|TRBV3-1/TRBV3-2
TGTGCCAGCAGCCGGGCAGGGAACACTGAAGCTTTCTTT
CASSRAGNTEAFF
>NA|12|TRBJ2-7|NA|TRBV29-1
TGCAGCGTGGAAGACTCGTCCTACGAGCAGTACTTC
CSVEDSSYEQYF
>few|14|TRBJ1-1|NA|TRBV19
TGTGCCAGTAGTATACAGGCTGGGAACACTGAAGCTTTCTTT
CASSIQAGNTEAFF
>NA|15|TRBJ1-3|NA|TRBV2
TGTGCCAGCAGTGCAAATCAGGGTCCTGGAAACACCATATATTTT
CASSANQGPGNTIYF
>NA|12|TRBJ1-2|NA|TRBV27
TGTGCCAGCGACGATTTTTCAGGCGGCTACACCTTC
CASDDFSGGYTF
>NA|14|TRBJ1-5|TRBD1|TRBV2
TGTGCCAGCAGCGCAGGGGGCGGATATCAGCCCCAGCATTTT
CASSAGGGYQPQHF
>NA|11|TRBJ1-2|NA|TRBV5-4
TGTGCCAGCAGCTACACCACAGACTACACCTTC
CASSYTTDYTF
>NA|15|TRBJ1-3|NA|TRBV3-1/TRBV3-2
TGTGCCAGCAGCCAAGGTGGGGGATCTGGAAACACCATATATTTT
CASSQGGGSGNTIYF
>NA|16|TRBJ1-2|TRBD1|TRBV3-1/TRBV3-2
TGTGCCAGCAGCCAAGCGGGACAGGGAGCTAACTATGGCTACACCTTC
CASSQAGQGANYGYTF
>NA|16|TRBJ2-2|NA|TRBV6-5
TGTGCCAGCAGTTACAGGGGAAGATCCTACACCGGGGAGCTGTTTTTT
CASSYRGRSYTGELFF
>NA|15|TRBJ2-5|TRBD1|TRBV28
TGTGCCAGCAGCTTTCGACAGGGGAGTGCCCAGACCCAGTACTTC
CASSFRQGSAQTQYF
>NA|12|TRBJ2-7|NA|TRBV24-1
TGTGCCACCAGCAGGAATTCCTACGAGCAGTACTTC
CATSRNSYEQYF
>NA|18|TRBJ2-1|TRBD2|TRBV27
TGTGCCAGCAGTTTAACTCCACCGACTAGCGGGAGAGGTAATGAGCAGTTCTTC
CASSLTPPTSGRGNEQFF
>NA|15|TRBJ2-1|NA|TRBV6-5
TGTGCCAGCAGTCCCCAAACGGGAGCCTACAATGAGCAGTTCTTC
CASSPQTGAYNEQFF
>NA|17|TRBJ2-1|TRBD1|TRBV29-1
TGCAGCGTTGAAGATCACCACAGGGGATCCTCCTACAATGAGCAGTTCTTC
CSVEDHHRGSSYNEQFF
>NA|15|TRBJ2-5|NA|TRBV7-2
TGTGCCAGCAGCATCCAACAGGGTTGGACGGAGACCCAGTACTTC
CASSIQQGWTETQYF
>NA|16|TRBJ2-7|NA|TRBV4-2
TGTGCCAGCAGCCCTCTAGGGGCTAGCTCCTCCTACGAGCAGTACTTC
CASSPLGASSSYEQYF
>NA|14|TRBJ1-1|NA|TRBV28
TGTGCCAGCAGTTTAACGGGGGCCGGGACTGAAGCTTTCTTT
CASSLTGAGTEAFF
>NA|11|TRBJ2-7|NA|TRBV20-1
TGCAGTGCTAGGGACAGCTACGAGCAGTACTTC
CSARDSYEQYF
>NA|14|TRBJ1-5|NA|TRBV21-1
TGTGCCAGCAGCAAAAAGGGCGCAGTGCAGCCCCAGCATTTT
CASSKKGAVQPQHF
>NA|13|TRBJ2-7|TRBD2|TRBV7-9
TGTGCCAGCAGAGGGCTAGCGGGAGGCGAGCAGTACTTC
CASRGLAGGEQYF